What follows are 14 T cell receptor beta chains derived from one specimen sequenced in a study of blood T cell repertoires in COVID-19. Profiled with immunoSEQ multiplex PCR; TCRdb holds only in-frame clones, not every one. Altogether around 180,000 clones are present, around 82% being singletons, with the ten largest covering 6.5% to 7.5%. What was sequenced was peripheral blood. The receptors derive from a man older than 75 with COVID-19, enrolled during active disease.

V and J are TRBV28 and TRBJ1-2, with D unresolved. Germline V gene data show CDR1 as MDHEN and CDR2 as SYDVKM. The V gene lost 2 bases and the J gene lost 4 bases, with 5 bases spanning the gap. The CDR3 runs 12 residues. CDR3 amino acids: CASSLGAYGYTF. Here the CDR3 DNA reads TGTGCCAGCAGTTTAGGAGCCTATGGCTACACCTTC.

The chain couples TRBV9 to TRBJ1-6; no clear D gene. The V gene's germline CDR1 is SGDLS and CDR2 YYNGEE. With 4 bases removed from V and 8 bases from J, the gap between germline ends came to 10 bases. The CDR3 covers 13 residues. The CDR3 bases are TGTGCCAGCAGCATCCGCCCAGATTCACCCCTCCACTTT. Amino acid sequence: CASSIRPDSPLHF.

This clone was seen only once. The chain links TRBV19 to TRBJ1-2; 10 nucleotides match TRBD1. Germline assignment: CDR1 LNHDA and CDR2 SQIVND (reference sequence). The CDR3 totals 14 residues. The ends lost 8 bases at V and 7 bases at J; junction bases unmatched: 10. The chain's CDR3 is CASGTGDRGSGYTF. Written as DNA, the CDR3 is TGTGCCAGTGGTACCGGGGACAGGGGTTCTGGCTACACCTTC. The full variable domain, completed using reference TRBV19 and TRBJ1-2, is DGGITQSPKYLFRKEGQNVTLSCEQNLNHDAMYWYRQDPGQGLRLIYYSQIVNDFQKGDIAEGYSVSREKKESFPLTVTSAQKNPTAFYLCASGTGDRGSGYTFGSGTRLTVV.

The genes are TRBV13 and TRBJ1-2, with D perhaps matching TRBD1 (6 bases). Germline V gene lookup returns CDR1 PRHDT and CDR2 FYEKMQ (reference sequence). The ends were cut back, 0 bases at V and 2 bases at J, with 13 bases in the middle. The CDR3 spans 16 residues. The CDR3 spells CASSLGQGRRNYGYTF. CDR3 bases: TGTGCCAGCAGCTTAGGACAGGGACGTCGGAACTATGGCTACACCTTC. The full variable domain, completed using reference TRBV13 and TRBJ1-2, is AAGVIQSPRHLIKEKRETATLKCYPIPRHDTVYWYQQGPGQDPQFLISFYEKMQSDKGSIPDRFSAQQFSDYHSELNMSSLELGDSALYFCASSLGQGRRNYGYTFGSGTRLTVV.

The CDR3 sequence is CASSVPPGTGLVDTQYF. CDR3 nucleotides: TGTGCCAGCAGCGTACCGCCCGGGACAGGGTTGGTAGATACGCAGTATTTT. The chain is built from TRBV14 and TRBJ2-3; 9 nucleotides agree with TRBD1. The trim removed 5 bases at V and 5 bases at J, leaving 14 bases unmatched. CDR1 is SGHDN and CDR2 is FVKESK in the germline V gene. The CDR3 totals 17 residues.

This clone came up once. V usage is TRBV18 and J usage is TRBJ1-4; 9 bases line up with TRBD1. V was pared by 3 bases and J by 8 bases, with 7 bases of the junction left unmatched. The CDR3 is made up of 15 amino acids. CDR1 and CDR2 (germline): KGHSH, LQKENI. The CDR3 DNA sequence: TGTGCCAGCTCACCTCCGGGACAGGGACGAGAAAAACTGTTTTTT. Translation: CASSPPGQGREKLFF.

The chain combines TRBV2 with TRBJ1-1, with D hard to call. There are 14 residues in the CDR3. V was shortened by 6 bases and J by 4 bases, with 15 bases between the two germline ends. CDR1 and CDR2 from the germline V gene are SNHLY and FYNNEI. The CDR3 loop reads CASRADGEVTEAFF. In DNA form, the CDR3 reads TGTGCCAGCAGAGCGGACGGGGAAGTCACTGAAGCTTTCTTT.

The count of this clone is one. The chain joins TRBV5-1 to TRBJ2-1, with D maybe TRBD1 (6 bases). V was shortened by 3 bases and J by 12 bases, with 10 bases between the two germline ends. Germline V lookup: CDR1 SGHRS, CDR2 YFSETQ. This CDR3 spans 11 amino acids. The CDR3 DNA follows: TGCGCCAGCAGCTCGGAAGGGGGGCAGTTCTTC. This sequence encodes CASSSEGGQFF.

The V and J genes are TRBV29-1 and TRBJ1-2, with 9 positions matching TRBD1. The CDR3 length is 14 residues. Germline V CDR1 and CDR2: SQVTM, ANQGSEA. Trimming removed 0 bases from V and 4 bases from J; junction bases left unmatched: 3. CDR3 nucleotide sequence: TGCAGCGTTGAAGATCAGGGACAGGGCTATGGCTACACCTTC. This translates into CSVEDQGQGYGYTF. The full variable domain, its missing parts supplied by reference TRBV29-1 and TRBJ1-2, is SAVISQKPSRDICQRGTSLTIQCQVDSQVTMMFWYRQQPGQSLTLIATANQGSEATYESGFVIDKFPISRPNLTFSTLTVSNMSPEDSSIYLCSVEDQGQGYGYTFGSGTRLTVV.

This clone has just a few counts. V gene TRBV2 combines with J gene TRBJ1-5, with D unresolved. The V end lost 4 bases, the J end lost 4 bases, and 8 bases lay between the germline ends. This CDR3 spans 13 amino acids. The germline gives CDR1 SNHLY, CDR2 FYNNEI. The CDR3 nucleotides read TGTGCCAGCAGTGGGGTCGGGAATCAGCCCCAGCATTTT. Protein sequence: CASSGVGNQPQHF.

The J gene is TRBJ1-4, the V gene TRBV6-6, with 11 bases matching TRBD1. The CDR3 is 15 amino acids. Germline CDR1 and CDR2: MNHNY and SVGAGI (reference sequence). V gave up 6 bases and J gave up 8 bases; unmatched junction bases: 8. The CDR3 DNA reads TGTGCCAGCAGACCCGGACAGGGGGCGGACGAAAAACTGTTTTTT. This sequence encodes CASRPGQGADEKLFF.

The rearrangement links TRBV15 to TRBJ1-5, with D perhaps TRBD1 (5 bases). Germline V CDR1 and CDR2: LNHNV, YYDKDF (reference sequence). The CDR3 consists of 15 residues. Trimming removed 5 bases from V and 3 bases from J, with 14 bases in between. The CDR3 DNA is TGTGCCACCAGCCAGGGAAGCAGGGACAATCAGCCCCAGCATTTT. Amino acid sequence: CATSQGSRDNQPQHF.

This clone was observed a few times. The chain combines TRBV6-4 with TRBJ1-2; D is ambiguous. This CDR3 spans 13 amino acids. Germline values: CDR1 MRHNA, CDR2 SNTAGT. V lost 0 bases to trimming and J lost 7 bases, with 9 bases between them. The CDR3 DNA is TGTGCCAGCAGTGACTCTTACGGCGGTGGCTACACCTTC. Its translation is CASSDSYGGGYTF.

J is TRBJ2-1 and V is TRBV10-2; 8 bases are shared with TRBD2. Germline CDR1 and CDR2: WSHSY and SAAADI. Losses at the gene ends were 5 bases for V and 4 bases for J; bases not matched to a gene: 13. The CDR3 consists of 17 residues. The CDR3 region is CASSRTSLRGGYNEQFF. CDR3 DNA sequence: TGCGCCAGCAGTCGGACTAGCCTAAGGGGGGGTTACAATGAGCAGTTCTTC.